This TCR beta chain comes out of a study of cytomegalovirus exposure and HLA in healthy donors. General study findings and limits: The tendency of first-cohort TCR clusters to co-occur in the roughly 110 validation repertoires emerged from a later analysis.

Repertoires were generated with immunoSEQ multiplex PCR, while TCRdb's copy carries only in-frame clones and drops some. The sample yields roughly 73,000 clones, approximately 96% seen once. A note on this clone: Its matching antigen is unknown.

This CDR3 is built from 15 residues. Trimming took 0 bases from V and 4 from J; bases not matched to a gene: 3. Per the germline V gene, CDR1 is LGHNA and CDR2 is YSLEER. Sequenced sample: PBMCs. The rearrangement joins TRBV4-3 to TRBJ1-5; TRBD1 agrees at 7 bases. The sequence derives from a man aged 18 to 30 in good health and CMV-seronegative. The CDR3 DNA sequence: TGCGCCAGCAGCCAAGAGGCCAGGGGGAATCAGCCCCAGCATTTT. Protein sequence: CASSQEARGNQPQHF.